The clone carrying this T cell receptor (beta chain) was counted many times. Its antigen is not identified. Sorted naive CD8 T cells were those defined as CD8+CD4-CCR7+CD45RA+. The data originate from a study of molecular identifiers for immune sequencing clone quantification. TCRdb called the PCR reads again in MiXCR, with one record for every CDR3 protein. The sample carries 250,000 to 400,000 distinct CDR3 sequences, roughly a fifth recorded once. Study observations and caveats: Clones above 20 RNA copies contained over 99% of effector molecules and under 1% of naive molecules.

The sample consisted of naive CD8+ T cells from blood, with Jurkat cell RNA spiked in. The sample's subset: FACS-sorted CD8+CD4-CCR7+CD45RA+ naive T cells. The sequence derives from a human donor in good health. Some libraries in this study had Jurkat cell RNA spiked in.

The CDR3 protein is CSARESISTGANVLTF. The CDR3 bases are TGCAGCGCTCGGGAGTCTATTAGTACTGGGGCCAACGTCCTGACTTTC. J is TRBJ2-6 and V is TRBV29-1; tentative D call: TRBD2 (6 bases). The CDR3 spans 16 residues. The V end lost 7 bases, the J end lost 2 bases, and 18 bases lay between the germline ends. Germline V gene sequence: CDR1 SQVTM, CDR2 ANQGSEA.